The 22 T cell receptor beta chains in this list originate from one sample, sequenced in a study of blood T cell repertoires in COVID-19. Sequenced by immunoSEQ multiplex PCR; TCRdb stores in-frame clones only, minus some. Of 400,000 to 550,000 clones in the sample, around nine tenths were seen once. The sample taken for sequencing was peripheral blood. These receptors were taken from a woman between 25 and 40 years old with acute or convalescent COVID-19.

The gene calls are TRBV4-1 and TRBJ2-1; no firm D call. V was pared by 1 base and J by 9 bases, with 7 bases between. The length of the CDR3 is 12 residues. Germline CDR1 MGHRA, CDR2 YSYEKL. This CDR3 reads CASSQVRGEQFF. For the CDR3, the DNA is TGCGCCAGCAGCCAAGTTCGAGGTGAGCAGTTCTTC.

The chain joins TRBV4-2 to TRBJ2-2; a weak D match, TRBD2 (5 bases). The V end was cut by 1 base, the J end by 5 bases, with 14 bases between. Germline V gene lookup returns CDR1 LGHNA and CDR2 YNFKEQ. This CDR3 is 16 amino acids long. CDR3 coding DNA: TGTGCCAGCAGCCAAGGCCGTCTCTCGGGAACCGGGGAGCTGTTTTTT. Its translation: CASSQGRLSGTGELFF.

This clone was seen many times. This chain uses TRBV6-5 with TRBJ2-5, with 9 bases that match TRBD2. The CDR3 extends over 13 amino acids. J was trimmed by 5 bases and V by 8 bases; bases with no gene match: 6. Per germline, CDR1 MNHEY and CDR2 SVGAGI. The CDR3 sequence is CASGGGARETQYF. The CDR3 DNA follows: TGTGCCAGCGGCGGGGGGGCGCGGGAGACCCAGTACTTC.

This clone was counted between two and nine times. This rearrangement joins TRBV4-1 to TRBJ2-7; 7 nucleotides agree with TRBD1. Germline-derived CDR1 and CDR2 are MGHRA and YSYEKL. The CDR3 is 17 amino acids. V dropped 0 bases and J dropped 2; count of bases not matched to a gene: 10. The CDR3 loop reads CASSQDRDSRRTYEQYF. The CDR3 nucleotides are TGCGCCAGCAGCCAAGATCGGGACAGCCGACGAACCTACGAGCAGTACTTC.

This chain links TRBV5-1 with TRBJ2-5; 12 bases line up with TRBD2. Per the germline V gene, CDR1 is SGHRS and CDR2 is YFSETQ. With 3 bases clipped from V and 5 bases from J, the junction kept 14 bases outside the gene matches. This CDR3 has 18 residues. This CDR3 reads CASSWTLGLAGGQETQYF. As DNA, the CDR3 is TGCGCCAGCAGCTGGACCTTAGGCCTAGCGGGGGGGCAGGAGACCCAGTACTTC.

The V and J genes are TRBV28 and TRBJ1-2; the match to TRBD1 covers 9 bases. V lost 6 bases, J lost 6 bases, and 5 bases stayed unmatched. Germline V gene data show CDR1 as MDHEN and CDR2 as SYDVKM. The CDR3 consists of 13 residues. This CDR3 is CASSPDRGDGYTF. Here the CDR3 DNA reads TGTGCCAGCAGCCCGGACAGGGGAGATGGCTACACCTTC.

V usage is TRBV10-3 and J usage is TRBJ2-5, with 9 bases matching TRBD2. Germline values: CDR1 ENHRY, CDR2 SYGVKD. Trimming removed 11 bases from V and 5 bases from J; junction bases left unmatched: 9. This CDR3 has 13 residues. The CDR3 sequence is CASRAGGKETQYF. The CDR3 coding sequence is TGTGCCTCTAGAGCGGGGGGAAAGGAGACCCAGTACTTC.

The chain joins TRBV5-1 to TRBJ2-5; a possible D gene is TRBD1 (7 bases). Looked up from germline, CDR1 is SGHRS and CDR2 is YFSETQ. The V gene lost 4 bases and the J gene lost 4 bases, with 17 bases spanning the gap. CDR3 length equals 15 residues. The CDR3, as DNA: TGCGCCAGCAGCGGAGGGACAGACAGAAGAGAGACCCAGTACTTC. Translating it yields CASSGGTDRRETQYF.

The chain carries TRBV30 and TRBJ1-1; TRBD1 aligns across 9 bases. The trim removed 3 bases at V and 0 bases at J, leaving 2 bases unmatched. The CDR3 spans 14 residues. Germline CDR1 and CDR2: GTSNPN and SVGIG (reference sequence). This CDR3 is CAWRTGGMNTEAFF. CDR3 bases: TGTGCCTGGAGGACAGGGGGTATGAACACTGAAGCTTTCTTT.

This chain uses TRBV5-1 with TRBJ1-1, with D perhaps matching TRBD1 (5 bases). The CDR3 is 14 residues long. From germline, CDR1 is SGHRS and CDR2 YFSETQ. The V end was cut by 2 bases, the J end by 1 base, with 9 bases between. CDR3 nucleotide sequence: TGCGCCAGCAGCTTCGGGGGGTCGAACACTGAAGCTTTCTTT. Translated: CASSFGGSNTEAFF.

CDR3 bases: TGTGCCAGCTCCGTGGTAGCGGTAGGAGGAGAGACCCAGTACTTC. It encodes CASSVVAVGGETQYF. The gene calls are TRBV18 and TRBJ2-5; the D gene is possibly TRBD2 (6 bases). V lost 6 bases, J lost 4 bases, and 18 bases lay in between. This CDR3 has 15 amino acids. The germline gives CDR1 KGHSH, CDR2 LQKENI.

V gene TRBV28 combines with J gene TRBJ2-1; TRBD1 aligns across 8 bases. This CDR3 region has 15 residues. Per germline, CDR1 MDHEN and CDR2 SYDVKM. V lost 2 bases, J lost 3 bases, and 3 bases stayed unmatched. The CDR3 loop is CASSLPGQGYNEQFF. The CDR3 nucleotides read TGTGCCAGCAGTTTACCCGGACAGGGCTACAATGAGCAGTTCTTC.

This chain joins TRBV27 and TRBJ2-3; D possibly corresponds to TRBD1 (6 bases). The CDR3 length is 16 residues. The V gene's germline CDR1 is MNHEY and CDR2 SMNVEV (reference sequence). V lost 4 bases and J 1 base, leaving 15 bases between the germline ends. The CDR3 spells CASSSSGVEGTDTQYF. The CDR3 DNA reads TGTGCCAGCAGTTCATCAGGGGTTGAGGGCACAGATACGCAGTATTTT.

This clone was seen just once. DNA of the CDR3: TGTGCCAGCTGTCAAGGTTCCGCGGACAGGGGGCGAAGGACTAATGAAAAACTGTTTTTT. This sequence encodes CASCQGSADRGRRTNEKLFF. This rearrangement joins TRBV21-1 to TRBJ1-4; the table's D call of TRBD1 was not tested on the DNA. TRBV21-1 is a pseudogene segment. The CDR3 sequence is 20 residues long.

This clone came up a few times. J is TRBJ1-1 and V is TRBV2, with D maybe TRBD1 (5 bases). Trimming left V 6 bases short and J 7 bases short, with 12 bases between. Germline V gene lookup returns CDR1 SNHLY and CDR2 FYNNEI. The CDR3 runs 12 residues. The chain's CDR3 is CASSARGNEAFF. CDR3 DNA sequence: TGTGCCAGCAGCGCCCGGGGGAATGAAGCTTTCTTT. The whole variable domain, filled in from reference TRBV2 and TRBJ1-1, reads EPEVTQTPSHQVTQMGQEVILRCVPISNHLYFYWYRQILGQKVEFLVSFYNNEISEKSEIFDDQFSVERPDGSNFTLKIRSTKLEDSAMYFCASSARGNEAFFGQGTRLTVV.

The CDR3 DNA reads as TGTGCCACCAGTGGATCCGGGACAGGGTATAGCAATCAGCCCCAGCATTTT. Its protein is CATSGSGTGYSNQPQHF. The V gene is TRBV24-1, the J gene TRBJ1-5, with 9 bases fitting TRBD1. CDR1 is KGHDR, CDR2 SFDVKD, per germline. V lost 5 bases to trimming and J lost 0 bases; unmatched junction nucleotides: 7. The CDR3 extends over 17 amino acids.

Here the CDR3 reads CASSRGQLSTDTQYF. In DNA form, the CDR3 reads TGTGCCAGCAGTCGGGGACAGCTTAGCACAGATACGCAGTATTTT. The gene calls are TRBV5-4 and TRBJ2-3; 7 nucleotides line up with TRBD1. V shed 5 bases, J shed 0 bases, and the junction held 6 bases outside the gene matches. The germline CDR1 and CDR2 sequences are SGHNT and YYREEE (reference sequence). The CDR3 totals 15 residues.

CDR3 sequence reads: CASSTGGRQGAALSYEQYF. CDR3 nucleotides: TGTGCCAGCAGCACCGGAGGACGACAGGGAGCCGCACTTTCCTACGAGCAGTACTTC. This chain links TRBV11-2 with TRBJ2-7; 7 positions agree with TRBD1. The V gene's germline CDR1 is SGHAT and CDR2 FQNNGV. This CDR3 spans 19 amino acids. V was clipped by 5 bases and J by 1 base; unmatched bases: 20.

This sequence joins TRBV28 and TRBJ2-3, with a weak D call TRBD2 (6 bases). V lost 1 base, J lost 5 bases, and 7 bases lay in between. Per the germline V gene, CDR1 is MDHEN and CDR2 is SYDVKM. CDR3 length equals 13 residues. In DNA form, the CDR3 reads TGTGCCAGCAGTTTATTGGAGGGAGATACGCAGTATTTT. Its protein product is CASSLLEGDTQYF.

This rearrangement joins TRBV11-1 to TRBJ2-5; 7 positions agree with TRBD1. Losses at the gene ends were 6 bases for V and 5 bases for J; bases not matched to a gene: 6. The CDR3 extends over 13 amino acids. Germline-derived CDR1 and CDR2 are SGHAT and FQDESV (reference sequence). CDR3 DNA: TGTGCCAGCAGGCCCAGGGGGTCGGAGACCCAGTACTTC. This gives the protein CASRPRGSETQYF.

Here the CDR3 reads CASSPGTGNTEAFF. In DNA, the CDR3 is TGTGCCAGCAGCCCCGGGACAGGTAACACTGAAGCTTTCTTT. The rearrangement links TRBV13 to TRBJ1-1; 8 bases map to TRBD1. The ends lost 5 bases at V and 2 bases at J; junction bases unmatched: 4. The CDR3 sequence is 14 residues long. The germline V gene has CDR1 PRHDT and CDR2 FYEKMQ (reference sequence). Filled out from reference TRBV13 and TRBJ1-1, the complete variable domain reads AAGVIQSPRHLIKEKRETATLKCYPIPRHDTVYWYQQGPGQDPQFLISFYEKMQSDKGSIPDRFSAQQFSDYHSELNMSSLELGDSALYFCASSPGTGNTEAFFGQGTRLTVV.

The J gene is TRBJ2-7, the V gene TRBV13; 11 nucleotides match TRBD2. The J segment lost 7 bases and the V segment lost 4 bases, leaving 9 bases of the junction unmatched. CDR1 is PRHDT, CDR2 FYEKMQ, per germline (reference sequence). CDR3 length: 15 amino acids. The CDR3 bases are TGTGCCAGCAGCTCGGGTAGCGGGGGGGCAAGGGAGCAGTACTTC. Translation gives CASSSGSGGAREQYF.